These T cell receptor beta chains were read from a single sample in a study of T cells in Graves' hyperthyroidism and ophthalmopathy. Using its own MiXCR run on the multiplex PCR reads, TCRdb lists one record per CDR3 protein. The sample lists 530,000 or so distinct CDR3 sequences, roughly 25% occurring once. Sequencing was carried out using blood. The receptors were sampled from a woman between 25 and 40 years old with Graves' ophthalmopathy. Both conserved end residues are part of each CDR3. Fields, in order: CDR3 protein, CDR3 DNA, V gene, D gene, clone size, CDR3 length, J gene. A D gene is named only where the DNA matches it firmly. Rows may omit the clone size; those that give it use once, few, many or a size class.

CDR3: CASGDSGGGETQYF
DNA: TGTGCCAGCGGAGATAGCGGGGGGGGAGAGACCCAGTACTTC
V: TRBV6-1
D: TRBD2
size: few
length: 14
J: TRBJ2-5

CDR3: CASSPTGVNTEAFF
DNA: TGTGCCAGCTCGCCCACAGGGGTGAACACTGAAGCTTTCTTT
V: TRBV18
D: TRBD1
size: many
length: 14
J: TRBJ1-1

CDR3: CASSRTGNPYEQYF
DNA: TGTGCCAGCAGCCGGACAGGGAACCCCTACGAGCAGTACTTC
V: TRBV13
D: TRBD1
size: many
length: 14
J: TRBJ2-7

CDR3: CARKPRDRGFNQPQHF
DNA: TGTGCCAGAAAGCCCCGGGACAGGGGATTCAATCAGCCCCAGCATTTT
V: TRBV6-1
D: TRBD1
size: many
length: 16
J: TRBJ1-5

CDR3: CASSGGGAGTGELFF
DNA: TGTGCCAGCAGTGGCGGGGGGGCGGGAACCGGGGAGCTGTTTTTT
V: TRBV12-3/TRBV12-4
D: TRBD2
size: many
length: 15
J: TRBJ2-2

CDR3: CSARFNEQYF
DNA: TGCAGTGCTAGGTTTAACGAGCAGTACTTC
V: TRBV20-1
D: NA
size: many
length: 10
J: TRBJ2-7

CDR3: CAISEKFVGNSNQPQHF
DNA: TGTGCCATCAGTGAAAAGTTCGTCGGAAATAGCAATCAGCCCCAGCATTTT
V: TRBV10-3
D: NA
size: many
length: 17
J: TRBJ1-5

CDR3: CASSLSGGTGGRDEQYF
DNA: TGTGCCAGCAGTTTATCCGGTGGGACAGGGGGTCGGGACGAGCAGTACTTC
V: TRBV28
D: TRBD1
size: many
length: 17
J: TRBJ2-7

CDR3: CASSEGAAQETQYF
DNA: TGTGCCAGCAGTGAGGGGGCCGCCCAAGAGACCCAGTACTTC
V: TRBV6-2/TRBV6-3
D: TRBD1
size: NA
length: 14
J: TRBJ2-5

CDR3: CSVEDRGRVFGEAFF
DNA: TGCAGCGTTGAAGACAGGGGGCGCGTTTTTGGTGAAGCTTTCTTT
V: TRBV29-1
D: TRBD1
size: many
length: 15
J: TRBJ1-1

CDR3: CASRFRQGGGETQYF
DNA: TGTGCCAGCAGGTTCAGACAGGGAGGTGGAGAGACCCAGTACTTC
V: TRBV12-3/TRBV12-4
D: NA
size: NA
length: 15
J: TRBJ2-5

CDR3: CAIRDTYGYTF
DNA: TGTGCCATCCGGGATACCTATGGCTACACCTTC
V: TRBV10-3
D: NA
size: many
length: 11
J: TRBJ1-2

CDR3: CASSQVRGMATEAFF
DNA: TGTGCCAGCAGCCAAGTACGGGGTATGGCCACTGAAGCTTTCTTT
V: TRBV3-1
D: NA
size: few
length: 15
J: TRBJ1-1

CDR3: CASSVGGTGNQPQHF
DNA: TGTGCCAGCAGCGTCGGGGGTACTGGCAATCAGCCCCAGCATTTT
V: TRBV4-2
D: NA
size: NA
length: 15
J: TRBJ1-5

CDR3: CASSFKGVKGQGRYTF
DNA: TGTGCCAGCAGTTTCAAAGGGGTGAAGGGACAGGGACGCTACACCTTC
V: TRBV6-5
D: TRBD1
size: many
length: 16
J: TRBJ1-2

CDR3: CAWSSGTGGFRETQYF
DNA: TGTGCCTGGAGTTCCGGGACAGGGGGTTTTCGAGAGACCCAGTACTTC
V: TRBV30
D: TRBD1
size: NA
length: 16
J: TRBJ2-5

CDR3: CASSALTLQETQYF
DNA: TGTGCCAGCAGCGCCTTGACCCTTCAAGAGACCCAGTACTTC
V: TRBV11-2
D: NA
size: NA
length: 14
J: TRBJ2-5

CDR3: CASSGAMARSGELFF
DNA: TGTGCCAGTAGTGGGGCTATGGCCCGGTCCGGGGAGCTGTTTTTT
V: TRBV19
D: NA
size: NA
length: 15
J: TRBJ2-2

CDR3: CASSLDLTGELFF
DNA: TGCGCCAGCAGCCTCGACTTAACCGGGGAGCTGTTTTTT
V: TRBV5-1
D: NA
size: many
length: 13
J: TRBJ2-2

CDR3: CAWSVGLAGGGGPQGSQYF
DNA: TGTGCCTGGAGTGTAGGCCTAGCGGGGGGCGGGGGGCCTCAGGGGAGCCAGTACTTC
V: TRBV30
D: TRBD2
size: many
length: 19
J: TRBJ2-5

CDR3: CASIEHGAKNIQYF
DNA: TGTGCCAGCATCGAACATGGGGCCAAAAACATTCAGTACTTC
V: TRBV6-1
D: NA
size: few
length: 14
J: TRBJ2-4

CDR3: CASSSSGGILYEQYF
DNA: TGTGCCAGCAGTTCCTCAGGGGGCATACTCTACGAGCAGTACTTC
V: TRBV6-5
D: TRBD1
size: NA
length: 15
J: TRBJ2-7

CDR3: CAWSPGRTKYSNQPQHF
DNA: TGTGCCTGGAGTCCGGGGCGGACGAAATATAGCAATCAGCCCCAGCATTTT
V: TRBV30
D: NA
size: many
length: 17
J: TRBJ1-5

CDR3: CASSEEAYSETQYF
DNA: TGTGCCAGCAGTGAGGAAGCGTATTCGGAGACCCAGTACTTC
V: TRBV2
D: NA
size: NA
length: 14
J: TRBJ2-5

CDR3: CASSQDRGTDFQETQYF
DNA: TGCGCCAGCAGCCAAGATAGGGGGACAGATTTCCAAGAGACCCAGTACTTC
V: TRBV4-1
D: TRBD1
size: NA
length: 17
J: TRBJ2-5

CDR3: CASHGNREVGYGYTF
DNA: TGTGCCAGCCACGGGAACAGGGAAGTCGGCTATGGCTACACCTTC
V: TRBV28
D: NA
size: once
length: 15
J: TRBJ1-2

CDR3: CASSQVADRYEQYF
DNA: TGTGCCAGCAGCCAAGTAGCGGACAGATACGAGCAGTACTTC
V: TRBV3-1
D: NA
size: many
length: 14
J: TRBJ2-7

CDR3: CASSSPTGEAGELFF
DNA: TGTGCCAGCAGTTCCCCGACAGGGGAGGCCGGGGAGCTGTTTTTT
V: TRBV6-5
D: TRBD1
size: few
length: 15
J: TRBJ2-2

CDR3: CASSLGEGQTTYEQYF
DNA: TGTGCCAGCAGCTTAGGTGAGGGGCAGACCACCTACGAGCAGTACTTC
V: TRBV11-1
D: NA
size: few
length: 16
J: TRBJ2-7

CDR3: CASGTSDRQETQYF
DNA: TGTGCTAGTGGTACATCAGACAGACAAGAGACCCAGTACTTC
V: TRBV12-5
D: NA
size: NA
length: 14
J: TRBJ2-5

CDR3: CASSEAGQNYGYTF
DNA: TGTGCCAGCAGTGAAGCGGGACAGAACTATGGCTACACCTTC
V: TRBV6-1
D: TRBD1
size: NA
length: 14
J: TRBJ1-2

CDR3: CSARRRGGGLMNTGAFF
DNA: TGCAGTGCTAGACGACGGGGTGGGGGTCTCATGAACACTGGAGCTTTCTTT
V: TRBV20-1
D: NA
size: few
length: 17
J: TRBJ1-1

CDR3: CASSPFGGQGRSETQYF
DNA: TGTGCCAGCAGTCCATTCGGAGGACAGGGGAGGAGTGAGACCCAGTACTTC
V: TRBV28
D: TRBD1
size: once
length: 17
J: TRBJ2-5

CDR3: CATSRTQGARYGYTF
DNA: TGTGCCACCAGCAGAACACAGGGGGCGAGGTATGGCTACACCTTC
V: TRBV15
D: TRBD1
size: many
length: 15
J: TRBJ1-2

CDR3: CASRPGQVETEAFF
DNA: TGTGCCAGCAGGCCAGGACAGGTAGAGACTGAAGCTTTCTTT
V: TRBV6-1
D: TRBD1
size: NA
length: 14
J: TRBJ1-1

CDR3: CASSLDSLGGQYF
DNA: TGTGCCAGCAGCTTAGACTCCCTCGGAGGGCAGTACTTC
V: TRBV7-9
D: NA
size: NA
length: 13
J: TRBJ2-7

CDR3: CASSVSVEQYF
DNA: TGTGCCAGCAGTGTGAGCGTGGAGCAGTACTTC
V: TRBV6-1
D: NA
size: many
length: 11
J: TRBJ2-7

CDR3: CSARGAPGANYGYTF
DNA: TGCAGCGCCAGGGGGGCACCCGGAGCTAACTATGGCTACACCTTC
V: TRBV29-1
D: TRBD1
size: few
length: 15
J: TRBJ1-2

CDR3: CSATGSGSPLHF
DNA: TGCAGTGCGACAGGGTCAGGTTCACCCCTCCACTTT
V: TRBV20-1
D: TRBD1
size: few
length: 12
J: TRBJ1-6

CDR3: CASSQRNGYTF
DNA: TGTGCCAGCAGTCAGCGAAATGGCTACACCTTC
V: TRBV12-3/TRBV12-4
D: NA
size: many
length: 11
J: TRBJ1-2

CDR3: CASSLAHGDGYTF
DNA: TGTGCCAGCAGCTTAGCGCACGGGGATGGCTACACCTTC
V: TRBV7-9
D: NA
size: NA
length: 13
J: TRBJ1-2

CDR3: CSVEDRLYRDEAFF
DNA: TGCAGCGTTGAAGATCGATTATACAGGGACGAAGCTTTCTTT
V: TRBV29-1
D: NA
size: few
length: 14
J: TRBJ1-1

CDR3: CASSPETGVAEAFF
DNA: TGCGCCAGCAGCCCGGAGACAGGGGTTGCTGAAGCTTTCTTT
V: TRBV5-1
D: TRBD1
size: NA
length: 14
J: TRBJ1-1

CDR3: CATEGQGALGNTIYF
DNA: TGTGCCACGGAAGGACAGGGGGCTCTTGGAAACACCATATATTTT
V: TRBV30
D: TRBD1
size: once
length: 15
J: TRBJ1-3

CDR3: CATSRVTGNYGYTF
DNA: TGTGCCACCAGCAGAGTGACGGGAAACTATGGCTACACCTTC
V: TRBV15
D: NA
size: many
length: 14
J: TRBJ1-2

CDR3: CASSLADPNTGELFF
DNA: TGTGCCAGCAGCTTAGCGGACCCGAACACCGGGGAGCTGTTTTTT
V: TRBV9
D: NA
size: NA
length: 15
J: TRBJ2-2

CDR3: CASSPRGPGTEAFF
DNA: TGTGCCAGCAGTCCCCGGGGGCCGGGGACTGAAGCTTTCTTT
V: TRBV6-2/TRBV6-3
D: NA
size: many
length: 14
J: TRBJ1-1

CDR3: CSVEPPGRPYEQYF
DNA: TGCAGCGTTGAACCACCGGGACGGCCCTACGAGCAGTACTTC
V: TRBV29-1
D: NA
size: many
length: 14
J: TRBJ2-7

CDR3: CASSPRTGGHEQYF
DNA: TGTGCCAGCAGTCCCAGGACAGGGGGGCACGAGCAGTACTTC
V: TRBV6-1
D: TRBD1
size: NA
length: 14
J: TRBJ2-7

CDR3: CASRKQPYGYTF
DNA: TGTGCCAGCAGGAAGCAGCCCTATGGCTACACCTTC
V: TRBV12-3/TRBV12-4
D: NA
size: many
length: 12
J: TRBJ1-2

CDR3: CASSIERYSNQPQHF
DNA: TGTGCCAGTAGTATAGAAAGATATAGCAATCAGCCCCAGCATTTT
V: TRBV19
D: NA
size: many
length: 15
J: TRBJ1-5

CDR3: CASSPGLAGGPRAETQYF
DNA: TGTGCCAGCAGCCCCGGACTAGCGGGAGGGCCGCGTGCAGAGACCCAGTACTTC
V: TRBV7-3
D: TRBD2
size: once
length: 18
J: TRBJ2-5